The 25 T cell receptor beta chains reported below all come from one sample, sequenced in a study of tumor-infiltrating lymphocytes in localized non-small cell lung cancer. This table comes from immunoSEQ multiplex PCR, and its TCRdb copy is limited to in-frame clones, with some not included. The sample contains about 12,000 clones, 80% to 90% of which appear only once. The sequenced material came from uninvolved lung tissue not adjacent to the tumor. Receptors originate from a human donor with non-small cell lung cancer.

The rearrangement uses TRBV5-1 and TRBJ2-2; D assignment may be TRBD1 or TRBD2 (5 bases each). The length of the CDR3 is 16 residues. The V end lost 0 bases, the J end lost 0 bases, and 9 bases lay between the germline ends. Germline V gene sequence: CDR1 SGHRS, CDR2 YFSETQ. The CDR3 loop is CASSLGGGANTGELFF. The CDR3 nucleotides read TGCGCCAGCAGCTTGGGTGGGGGAGCGAACACCGGGGAGCTGTTTTTT.

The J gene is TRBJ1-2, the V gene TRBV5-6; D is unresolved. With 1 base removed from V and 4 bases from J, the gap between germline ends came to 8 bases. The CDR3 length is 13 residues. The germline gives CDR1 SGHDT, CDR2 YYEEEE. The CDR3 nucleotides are TGTGCCAGCAGCTTGAAGGGATTCTATGGCTACACCTTC. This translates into CASSLKGFYGYTF. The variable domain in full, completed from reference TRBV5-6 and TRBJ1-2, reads DAGVTQSPTHLIKTRGQQVTLRCSPKSGHDTVSWYQQALGQGPQFIFQYYEEEERQRGNFPDRFSGHQFPNYSSELNVNALLLGDSALYLCASSLKGFYGYTFGSGTRLTVV.

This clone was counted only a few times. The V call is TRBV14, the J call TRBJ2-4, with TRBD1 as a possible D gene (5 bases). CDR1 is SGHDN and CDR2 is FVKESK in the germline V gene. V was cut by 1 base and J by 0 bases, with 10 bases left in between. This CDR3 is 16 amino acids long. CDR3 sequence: CASSQGRTLAKNIQYF. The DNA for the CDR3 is TGTGCCAGCAGCCAAGGGCGGACACTAGCCAAAAACATTCAGTACTTC.

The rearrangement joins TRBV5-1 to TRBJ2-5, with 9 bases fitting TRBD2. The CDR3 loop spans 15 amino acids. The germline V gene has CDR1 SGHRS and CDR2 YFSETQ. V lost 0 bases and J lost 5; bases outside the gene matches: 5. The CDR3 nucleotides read TGCGCCAGCAGCTTGGCGACGCGGGGGGGGGAGACCCAGTACTTC. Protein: CASSLATRGGETQYF.

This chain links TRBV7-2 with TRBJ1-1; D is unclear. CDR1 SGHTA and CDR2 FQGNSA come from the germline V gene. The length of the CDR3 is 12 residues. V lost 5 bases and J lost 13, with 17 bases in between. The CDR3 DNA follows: TGTGCCAGCAGCCCCTGGGCGGGGAAGTGTTTCTTT. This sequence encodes CASSPWAGKCFF. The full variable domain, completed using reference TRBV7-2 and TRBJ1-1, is GAGVSQSPSNKVTEKGKDVELRCDPISGHTALYWYRQSLGQGLEFLIYFQGNSAPDKSGLPSDRFSAERTGGSVSTLTIQRTQQEDSAVYLCASSPWAGKCFFGQGTRLTVV.

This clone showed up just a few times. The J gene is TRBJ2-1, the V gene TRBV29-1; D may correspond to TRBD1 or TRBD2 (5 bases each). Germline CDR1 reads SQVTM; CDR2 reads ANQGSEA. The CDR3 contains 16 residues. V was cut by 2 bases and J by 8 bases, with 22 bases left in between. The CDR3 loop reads CSVESSGTSSFYEQFF. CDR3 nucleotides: TGCAGCGTTGAATCTTCCGGGACGTCGTCGTTTTATGAGCAGTTCTTC.

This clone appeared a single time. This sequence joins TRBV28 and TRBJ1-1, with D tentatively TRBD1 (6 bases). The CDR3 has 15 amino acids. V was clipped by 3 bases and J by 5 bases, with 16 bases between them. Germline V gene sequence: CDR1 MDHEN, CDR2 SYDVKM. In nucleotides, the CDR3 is TGTGCCAGCAGTTTGGGGGGGGCGCAAGGAACTGAAGCTTTCTTT. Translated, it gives CASSLGGAQGTEAFF.

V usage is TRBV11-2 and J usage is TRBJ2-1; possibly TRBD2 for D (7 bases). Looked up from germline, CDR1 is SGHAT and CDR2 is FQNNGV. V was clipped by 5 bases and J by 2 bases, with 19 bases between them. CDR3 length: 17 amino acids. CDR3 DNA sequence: TGTGCCAGCAGCGGTAGCTGGCGGGGGACACCCTACAATGAGCAGTTCTTC. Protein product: CASSGSWRGTPYNEQFF.

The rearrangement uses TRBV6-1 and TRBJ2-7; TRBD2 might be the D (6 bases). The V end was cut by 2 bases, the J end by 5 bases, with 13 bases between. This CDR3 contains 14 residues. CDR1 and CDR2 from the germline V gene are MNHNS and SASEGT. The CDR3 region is CASSETGVIDEQYF. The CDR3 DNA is TGTGCCAGCAGTGAAACGGGGGTTATCGACGAGCAGTACTTC.

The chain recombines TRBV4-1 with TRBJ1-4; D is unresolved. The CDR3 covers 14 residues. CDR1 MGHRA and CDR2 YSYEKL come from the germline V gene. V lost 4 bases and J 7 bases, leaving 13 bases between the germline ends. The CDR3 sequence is CASSPRPGIEKLFF. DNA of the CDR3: TGCGCCAGCAGCCCTCGCCCCGGTATTGAAAAACTGTTTTTT.

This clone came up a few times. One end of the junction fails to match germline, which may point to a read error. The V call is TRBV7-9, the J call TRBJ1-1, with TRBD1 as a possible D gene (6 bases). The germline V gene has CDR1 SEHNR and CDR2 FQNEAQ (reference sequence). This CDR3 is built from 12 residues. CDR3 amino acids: CASSPTQGGLGF. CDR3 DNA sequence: TGTGCCAGCAGCCCTACACAGGGAGGGTTGGGTTTT.

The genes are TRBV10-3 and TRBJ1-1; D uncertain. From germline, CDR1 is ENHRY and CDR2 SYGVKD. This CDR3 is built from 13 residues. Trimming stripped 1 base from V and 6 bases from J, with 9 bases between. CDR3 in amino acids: CAISEWQEAEAFF. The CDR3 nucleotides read TGTGCCATCAGTGAGTGGCAGGAGGCTGAAGCTTTCTTT.

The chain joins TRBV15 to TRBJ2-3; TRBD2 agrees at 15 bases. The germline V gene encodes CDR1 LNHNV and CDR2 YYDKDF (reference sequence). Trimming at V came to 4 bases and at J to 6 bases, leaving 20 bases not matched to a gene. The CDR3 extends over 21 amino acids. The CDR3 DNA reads TGTGCCACCAGCACTGGTTCGTCGGTAGGACTAGCGGGAGGGAGGAAGGATACGCAGTATTTT. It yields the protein CATSTGSSVGLAGGRKDTQYF.

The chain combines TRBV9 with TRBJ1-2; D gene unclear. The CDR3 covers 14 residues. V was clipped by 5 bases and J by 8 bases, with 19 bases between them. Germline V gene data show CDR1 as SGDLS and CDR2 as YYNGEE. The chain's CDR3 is CASSDGMGAWGYTF. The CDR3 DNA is TGTGCCAGCAGTGACGGAATGGGTGCTTGGGGCTACACCTTC.

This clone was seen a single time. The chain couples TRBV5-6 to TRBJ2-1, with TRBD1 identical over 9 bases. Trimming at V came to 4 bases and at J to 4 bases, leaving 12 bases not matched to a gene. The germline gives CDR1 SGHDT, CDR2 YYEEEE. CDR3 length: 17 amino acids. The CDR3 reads CASSQSPGTGRYNEQFF. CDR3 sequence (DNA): TGTGCCAGCAGCCAATCGCCCGGGACAGGGCGATACAATGAGCAGTTCTTC.

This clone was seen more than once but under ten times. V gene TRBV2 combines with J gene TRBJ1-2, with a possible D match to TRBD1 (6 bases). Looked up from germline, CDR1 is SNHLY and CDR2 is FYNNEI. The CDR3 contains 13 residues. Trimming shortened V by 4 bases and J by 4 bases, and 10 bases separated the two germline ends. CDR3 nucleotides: TGTGCCAGCAGTGCTCTGGGGGCCTATGGCTACACCTTC. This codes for CASSALGAYGYTF.

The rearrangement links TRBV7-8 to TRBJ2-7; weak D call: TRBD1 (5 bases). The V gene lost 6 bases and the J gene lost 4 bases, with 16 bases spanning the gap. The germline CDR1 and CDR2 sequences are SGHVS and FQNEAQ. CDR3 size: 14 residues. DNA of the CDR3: TGTGCCAGCAGACCAAGAGGACAAGGTTACGAGCAGTACTTC. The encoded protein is CASRPRGQGYEQYF.

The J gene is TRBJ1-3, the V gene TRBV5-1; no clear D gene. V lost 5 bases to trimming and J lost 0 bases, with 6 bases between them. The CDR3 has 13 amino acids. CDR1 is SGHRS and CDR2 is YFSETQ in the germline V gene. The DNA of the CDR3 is TGCGCCAGCAGGACGGACTCTGGAAACACCATATATTTT. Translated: CASRTDSGNTIYF.

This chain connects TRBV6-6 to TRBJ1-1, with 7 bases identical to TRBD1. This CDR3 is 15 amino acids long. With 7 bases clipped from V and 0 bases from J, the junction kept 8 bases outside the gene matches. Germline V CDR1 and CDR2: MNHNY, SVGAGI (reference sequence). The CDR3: CASTSSGGLNTEAFF. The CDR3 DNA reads TGTGCCAGCACATCCTCAGGGGGACTGAACACTGAAGCTTTCTTT.

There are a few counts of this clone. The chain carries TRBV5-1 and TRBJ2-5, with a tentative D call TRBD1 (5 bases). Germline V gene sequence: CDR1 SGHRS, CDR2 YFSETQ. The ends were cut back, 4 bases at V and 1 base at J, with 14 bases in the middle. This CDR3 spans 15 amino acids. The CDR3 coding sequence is TGCGCCAGCAGCCCCTCTTGGGGCAGCCAAGAGACCCAGTACTTC. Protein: CASSPSWGSQETQYF.

Here the CDR3 reads CASSLAGTSGSTDTQYF. The CDR3 bases are TGTGCCAGCAGCTTGGCCGGGACTAGCGGAAGCACAGATACGCAGTATTTT. The chain couples TRBV5-4 to TRBJ2-3, with 11 bases fitting TRBD2. V gave up 0 bases and J gave up 0 bases; unmatched junction bases: 3. The CDR3 is 17 residues long. Per the germline V gene, CDR1 is SGHNT and CDR2 is YYREEE (reference sequence).

Here the CDR3 reads CASSLPLDGAKNIQYF. The CDR3 DNA is TGTGCCAGCAGCTTACCCTTGGACGGAGCCAAAAACATTCAGTACTTC. The chain couples TRBV6-6 to TRBJ2-4; D remains unclear. Trimming shortened V by 6 bases and J by 0 bases, and 15 bases separated the two germline ends. Germline CDR1 MNHNY, CDR2 SVGAGI (reference sequence). This CDR3 contains 16 residues.

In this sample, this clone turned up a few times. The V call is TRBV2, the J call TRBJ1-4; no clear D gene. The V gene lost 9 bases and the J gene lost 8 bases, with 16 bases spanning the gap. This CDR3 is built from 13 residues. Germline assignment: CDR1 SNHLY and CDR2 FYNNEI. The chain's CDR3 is CASSNRYLEKLFF. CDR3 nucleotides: TGTGCCAGTTCGAATCGGTACCTGGAAAAACTGTTTTTT.

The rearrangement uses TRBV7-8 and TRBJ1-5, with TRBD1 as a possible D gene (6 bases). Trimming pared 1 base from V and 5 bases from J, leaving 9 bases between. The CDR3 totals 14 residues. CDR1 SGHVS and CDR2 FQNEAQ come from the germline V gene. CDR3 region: CASSLGAGDQPQHF. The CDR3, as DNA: TGTGCCAGCAGCTTAGGTGCAGGGGATCAGCCCCAGCATTTT.

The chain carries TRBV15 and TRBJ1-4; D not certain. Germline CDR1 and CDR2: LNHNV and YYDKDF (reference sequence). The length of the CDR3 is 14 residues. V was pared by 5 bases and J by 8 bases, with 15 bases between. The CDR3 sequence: CATSGWGDNEKLFF. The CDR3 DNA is TGTGCCACCAGCGGATGGGGAGATAACGAAAAACTGTTTTTT.